This T cell receptor (beta chain) was found in a study of CD8+CD57+ T cells in acquired aplastic anemia. Overall study: Average DNA yield from sorted CD4+ and CD8+ cells was around 3.2 ug. Healthy donor CD4+ samples were sequenced to a depth that averaged roughly 10 million reads. Notes on the study in general: Researchers report that 25 to 35 CD8+ CDR3 sequences appeared in both patients and controls.

To note about this clonotype: No antigen is known for it.

Genomic DNA was employed as the template in profiling TCR beta VDJ and CDR3. TCRdb fed the reads into MiXCR, producing one record per CDR3 protein. The data hold 100,000 to 150,000 distinct CDR3 sequences, with around two fifths observed a single time. CDR3 length: 15 residues. The V gene's germline CDR1 is LNHDA and CDR2 SQIVND (reference sequence). V shed 7 bases and J 3 bases; nucleotides not matched to a gene: 9. The clonotype was recovered from a human donor in good health, serving as a control. What was sequenced was sorted CD4+, CD8+, or CD8+CD57+ T cells (not recorded which) from PBMCs. The chain combines TRBV19 with TRBJ1-5; 7 nucleotides agree with TRBD1. The CDR3 here is CASKTGRGDNQPQHF. In nucleotides, the CDR3 is TGTGCCAGTAAGACAGGGAGGGGGGACAATCAGCCCCAGCATTTT. The whole variable domain, filled in from reference TRBV19 and TRBJ1-5, reads DGGITQSPKYLFRKEGQNVTLSCEQNLNHDAMYWYRQDPGQGLRLIYYSQIVNDFQKGDIAEGYSVSREKKESFPLTVTSAQKNPTAFYLCASKTGRGDNQPQHFGDGTRLSIL.